This T cell receptor beta chain comes out of a study of blood T cell repertoires in COVID-19. Whole-study context: COVID-19 samples, acute and convalescent, were from the United States, Italy and Spain. Nucleic acid was either cDNA or gDNA, and it came from T cells, B-cell-depleted T cells, or PBMCs.

The ends lost 3 bases at V and 11 bases at J; junction bases unmatched: 4. The CDR3 covers 13 residues. Germline V gene lookup returns CDR1 MGHRA and CDR2 YSYEKL. Original methodology: Cell counts per sample came from amplifying reference gene primers. This table comes from immunoSEQ multiplex PCR, and its TCRdb copy is limited to in-frame clones, with some not included. V, J and clone size derive from that table, while D and trimming were established from the DNA sequence. The sample carries roughly 200,000 clones, 80% to 90% recorded once. Seattle's enrolled individuals joined amid active infection and were then monitored longitudinally.

The receptor comes from a woman aged 40-49 years with COVID-19, enrolled during active disease. The V and J genes are TRBV4-1 and TRBJ1-6; 7 nucleotides match TRBD1. Specimen: peripheral blood. This CDR3 reads CASSQDRFTPLHF. The CDR3 region has the DNA TGCGCCAGCAGCCAGGACAGGTTCACACCCCTCCACTTT.